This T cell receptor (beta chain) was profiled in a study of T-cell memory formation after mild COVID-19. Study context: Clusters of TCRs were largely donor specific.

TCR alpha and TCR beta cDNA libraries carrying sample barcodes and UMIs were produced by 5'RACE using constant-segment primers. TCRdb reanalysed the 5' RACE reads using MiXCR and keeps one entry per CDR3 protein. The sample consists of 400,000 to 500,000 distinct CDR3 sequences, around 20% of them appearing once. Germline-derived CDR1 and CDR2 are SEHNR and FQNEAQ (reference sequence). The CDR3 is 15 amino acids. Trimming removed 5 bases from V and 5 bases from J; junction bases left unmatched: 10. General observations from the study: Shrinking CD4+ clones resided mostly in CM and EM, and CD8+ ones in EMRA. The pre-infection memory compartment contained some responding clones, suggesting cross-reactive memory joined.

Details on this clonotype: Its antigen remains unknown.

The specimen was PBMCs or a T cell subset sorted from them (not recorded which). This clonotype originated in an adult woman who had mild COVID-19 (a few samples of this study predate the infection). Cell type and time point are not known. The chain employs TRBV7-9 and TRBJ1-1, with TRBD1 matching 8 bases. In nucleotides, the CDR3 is TGTGCCAGCAGCCGTATGGACAGGGAGGGTACTGAAGCTTTCTTT. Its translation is CASSRMDREGTEAFF.